This note documents a single T cell receptor beta chain sequence. As yet, its antigen is unknown. These data come from a study of cytotoxic CD8 clonotypes in ibrutinib-treated CLL. Study overall: Partial responses totalled approximately 24 and complete responses 2; after median 68 months, approximately 15 remained remitted and approximately twelve progressed. Study-wide results and caveats: Clonality was elevated at ibrutinib response and had returned toward baseline at progression.

The V end lost 9 bases, the J end lost 6 bases, and 21 bases lay between the germline ends. CDR3 size: 14 residues. The intended depth for sequencing was 1 in 200,000 to 1 in 1 million T cells. The method was immunoSEQ multiplex PCR; TCRdb's version includes in-frame clones alone and lacks a portion of them. The table has some 130,000 clones, roughly three quarters seen once. The chain employs TRBV5-3 and TRBJ1-2; TRBD1 might be the D (6 bases). TRBV5-3 has ORF status, its function being uncertain. The sequences come from PBMCs, collected after 24 months of ibrutinib treatment. This receptor was taken from a human donor with chronic lymphocytic leukemia. DNA for the CDR3: TGTGCCAATCCAAAGGGGGTCGGTAGTGATGGCTACACCTTC. Translation gives CANPKGVGSDGYTF.